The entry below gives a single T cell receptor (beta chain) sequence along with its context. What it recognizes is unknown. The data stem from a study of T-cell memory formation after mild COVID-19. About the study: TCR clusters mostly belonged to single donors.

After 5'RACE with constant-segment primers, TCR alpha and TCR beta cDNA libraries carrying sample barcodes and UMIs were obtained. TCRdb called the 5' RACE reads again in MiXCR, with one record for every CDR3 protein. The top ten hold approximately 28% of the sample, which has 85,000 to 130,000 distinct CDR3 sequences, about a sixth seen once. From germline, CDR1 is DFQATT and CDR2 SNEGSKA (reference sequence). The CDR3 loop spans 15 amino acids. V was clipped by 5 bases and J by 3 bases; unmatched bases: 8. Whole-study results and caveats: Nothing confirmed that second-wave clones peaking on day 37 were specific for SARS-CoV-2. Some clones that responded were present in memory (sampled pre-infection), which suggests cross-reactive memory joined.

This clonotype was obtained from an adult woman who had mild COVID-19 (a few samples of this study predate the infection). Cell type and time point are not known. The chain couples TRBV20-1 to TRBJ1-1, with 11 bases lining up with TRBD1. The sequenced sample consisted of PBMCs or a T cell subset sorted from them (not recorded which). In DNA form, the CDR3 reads TGCAGTGCTGCCGGGACAGGGGGGAGAGACACTGAAGCTTTCTTT. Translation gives CSAAGTGGRDTEAFF.